This TCR beta chain was captured in a study of blood T cell repertoires in COVID-19. On the study more broadly: PBMCs, B-cell-depleted T cells, or T cells provided the cDNA or gDNA that made up the material.

Cohorts were determined from participant-reported clinical history. How the authors handled the data: Estimates of nucleated cell counts were drawn from the amplification of reference gene primers. TCRdb's copy holds only in-frame clones and misses some; the assay was immunoSEQ multiplex PCR. Clonal size and the V and J genes are those of that table, whereas D and trimming came from the DNA. The sample holds hundreds of thousands of clones, 83% seen once. The CDR3 has 16 amino acids. Trimming cost V 4 bases and J 3 bases; bases outside gene matches: 9. Germline assignment: CDR1 MNHEY and CDR2 SMNVEV (reference sequence).

Sample: PBMCs or T cells enriched from blood (not recorded which). The TCR originated in a woman in her 50s who had been exposed to COVID-19. The genes are TRBV27 and TRBJ1-1; 9 nucleotides line up with TRBD1. The chain's CDR3 is CASSSYRGLGDTEAFF. DNA for the CDR3: TGTGCCAGCAGTTCCTACAGGGGGCTGGGGGACACTGAAGCTTTCTTT.